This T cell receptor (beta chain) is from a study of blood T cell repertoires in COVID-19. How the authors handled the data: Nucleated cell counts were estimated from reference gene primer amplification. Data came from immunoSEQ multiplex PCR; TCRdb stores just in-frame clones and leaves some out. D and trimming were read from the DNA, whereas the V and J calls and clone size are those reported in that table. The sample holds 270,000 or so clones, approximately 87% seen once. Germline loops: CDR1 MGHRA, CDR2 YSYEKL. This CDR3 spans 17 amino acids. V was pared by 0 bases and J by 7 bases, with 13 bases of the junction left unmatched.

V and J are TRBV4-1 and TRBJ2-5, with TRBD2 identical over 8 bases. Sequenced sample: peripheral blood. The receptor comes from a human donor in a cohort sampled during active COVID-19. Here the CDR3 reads CASSQESPGTSLVTQYF. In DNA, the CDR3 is TGCGCCAGCAGCCAAGAGTCTCCCGGGACTAGTCTAGTGACCCAGTACTTC.